What follows is one T cell receptor beta chain and its context. Its antigen is unknown. This sample stems from a study of blood T cells in healthy people across ages. Across the study: Per every two T cells, about one barcoded beta molecule was captured by template switching. Study-wide points: A greater number of naive CD4+ cells and higher diversity distinguished long-lived donors from aged donors.

Next came a second PCR, run for 7 to 11 cycles, which used a sample-barcoded 5' primer along with a J-beta primer mix. Per sample, CDR3-containing paired-end reads numbered at least 2.5 million. Each CDR3 protein gets one entry after TCRdb re-called the 5' RACE reads with MiXCR. There are about 1.8 million distinct CDR3 sequences in the sample; around 48% occur only once, and 2.1% lies in the top ten. With 5 bases clipped from V and 1 base from J, the junction kept 9 bases outside the gene matches. The V gene's germline CDR1 is DFQATT and CDR2 SNEGSKA (reference sequence). The CDR3 extends over 15 amino acids.

The rearrangement links TRBV20-1 to TRBJ2-5; 8 bases are shared with TRBD2. The specimen was blood. This TCR was recovered from a middle-aged woman in good health. CDR3 sequence: CSAYASGGLQETQYF. The DNA of the CDR3 is TGCAGTGCTTACGCCAGCGGGGGCCTCCAAGAGACCCAGTACTTC.